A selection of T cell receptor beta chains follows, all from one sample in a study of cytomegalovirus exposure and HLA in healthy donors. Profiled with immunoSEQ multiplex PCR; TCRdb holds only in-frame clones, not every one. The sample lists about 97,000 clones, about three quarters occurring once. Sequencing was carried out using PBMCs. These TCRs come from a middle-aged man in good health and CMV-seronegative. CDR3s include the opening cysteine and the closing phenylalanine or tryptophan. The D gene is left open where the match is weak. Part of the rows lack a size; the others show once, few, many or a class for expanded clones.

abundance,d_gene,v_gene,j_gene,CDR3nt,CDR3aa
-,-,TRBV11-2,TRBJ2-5,TGTGCCAGCAGCCCCACAACGTACACCCAGTACTTC,CASSPTTYTQYF
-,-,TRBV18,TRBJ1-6,TGTGCCAGCTCACCACCGACACCAGCAAATTCACCCCTCCACTTT,CASSPPTPANSPLHF
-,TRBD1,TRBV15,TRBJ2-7,TGTGCCACCAGCAGTTCCGACAGGGGACCTAACGAGCAGTACTTC,CATSSSDRGPNEQYF
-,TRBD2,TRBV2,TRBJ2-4,TGTGCCAGCAGAGGACTAGCGGGGTTTGACAAAAACATTCAGTACTTC,CASRGLAGFDKNIQYF
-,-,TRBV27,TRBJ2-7,TGTGCCAGCAGTTTAGCGAGCCGAGGGTCTCGTATAGGTTACGAGCAGTACTTC,CASSLASRGSRIGYEQYF
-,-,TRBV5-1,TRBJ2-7,TGCGCCAGCAGCTTGAACAGGGCCCACGAGCAGTACTTC,CASSLNRAHEQYF
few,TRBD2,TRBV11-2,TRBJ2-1,TGTGCCAGCACCCACGTCGGGGGGGGATCTTACAATGAGCAGTTCTTC,CASTHVGGGSYNEQFF
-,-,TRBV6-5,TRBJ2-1,TGTGCCAGCAGTTACCCAGGAACGAATGAGCAGTTCTTC,CASSYPGTNEQFF
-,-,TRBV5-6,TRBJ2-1,TGTGCCAGCAGCTTTCGGGTGGCCAATGAGCAGTTCTTC,CASSFRVANEQFF
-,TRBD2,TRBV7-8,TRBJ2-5,TGTGCCAGCAGCTTCTCGAAGGGAGCGGGGGGGCGAGAGACCCAGTACTTC,CASSFSKGAGGRETQYF
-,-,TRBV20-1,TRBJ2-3,TGCAGTGCCCCAAGGGGAGATACGCAGTATTTT,CSAPRGDTQYF
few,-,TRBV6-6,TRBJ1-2,TGTGCCAGCAGCCGACCGGGGTCCAGGCCCTATGGCTACACCTTC,CASSRPGSRPYGYTF
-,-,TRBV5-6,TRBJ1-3,TGTGCCAGCAGCTTGGGAGAGCACCCCTCTGGAAACACCATATATTTT,CASSLGEHPSGNTIYF
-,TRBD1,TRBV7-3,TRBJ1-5,TGTGCCAGCAGCCCACAGGGGGGGGCAGGGCATCAGCCCCAGCATTTT,CASSPQGGAGHQPQHF
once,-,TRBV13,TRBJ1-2,TGTGCCAGCAGCTTAGACCGGGGTAACTATGGCTACACCTTC,CASSLDRGNYGYTF
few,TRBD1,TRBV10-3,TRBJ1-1,TGTGCCATCAGTGAGAGGGGACAGGGCGGGCCTGAAGCTTTCTTT,CAISERGQGGPEAFF
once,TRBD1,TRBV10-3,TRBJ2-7,TGTGCCATCAATCGACAGGGGTCCTACGAGCAGTACTTC,CAINRQGSYEQYF
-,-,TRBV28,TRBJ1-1,TGTGCCAGCAGTTTACCCATGAACACTGAAGCTTTCTTT,CASSLPMNTEAFF
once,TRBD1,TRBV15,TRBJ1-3,TGTGCCACCAGCGGGCTGGAGGGGGCAGGAAACACCATATATTTT,CATSGLEGAGNTIYF
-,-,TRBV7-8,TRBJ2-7,TGTGCCAGCAGCCGGGACAGGCTGAATAGCGGGGGAGATGAGCAGTACTTC,CASSRDRLNSGGDEQYF
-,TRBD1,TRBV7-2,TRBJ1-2,TGTGCCAGCAGACTTACAGGGGGCAACTATGGCTACACCTTC,CASRLTGGNYGYTF
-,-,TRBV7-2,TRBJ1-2,TGTGCCAGCAGCACGAACTGGTACTATGGCTACACCTTC,CASSTNWYYGYTF
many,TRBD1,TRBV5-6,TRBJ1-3,TGTGCCAGCAGCTTCCAGGGGGTGGCTGGAAACACCATATATTTT,CASSFQGVAGNTIYF
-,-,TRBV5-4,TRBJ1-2,TGTGCCAGCAGCCCCGGCAGGGATCATGATGGCTACACCTTC,CASSPGRDHDGYTF
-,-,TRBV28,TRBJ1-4,TGTGCCAGCAGTCCCCTGGCGGGTGTGGGTGAAAAACTGTTTTTT,CASSPLAGVGEKLFF
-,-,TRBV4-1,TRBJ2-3,TGCGCCAGCAGCCACACGGGAGATACGCAGTATTTT,CASSHTGDTQYF
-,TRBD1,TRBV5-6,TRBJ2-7,TGTGCCAGCAGCTACGGGACAGGGTTCAACGAGCAGTACTTC,CASSYGTGFNEQYF
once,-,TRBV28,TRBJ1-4,TGTGCCAGCAGTTTATCAGGGGATAGTAATGAAAAACTGTTTTTT,CASSLSGDSNEKLFF
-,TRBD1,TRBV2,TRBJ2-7,TGTGCCAGCAGTATTCCAGGACAGGGGTCCCACGAGCAGTACTTC,CASSIPGQGSHEQYF
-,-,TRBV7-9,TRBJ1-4,TGTGCCAGCAGCCCCCCTGGTCCAGGGCGAAAACTGTTTTTT,CASSPPGPGRKLFF
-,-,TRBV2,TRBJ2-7,TGTGCCAGCAGCCGATCCAGGGACTCCTACGAGCAGTACTTC,CASSRSRDSYEQYF
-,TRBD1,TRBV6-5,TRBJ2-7,TGTGCCAGCAGTTCGACAGGGGGTACCTACGAGCAGTACTTC,CASSSTGGTYEQYF
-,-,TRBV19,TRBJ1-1,TGTGCCAGTAGTGAACAGGGTTCCACTGAAGCTTTCTTT,CASSEQGSTEAFF
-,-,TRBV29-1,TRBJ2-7,TGCAGCGTTTCAGGGGGCGGGGGAGGTTACGAGCAGTACTTC,CSVSGGGGGYEQYF
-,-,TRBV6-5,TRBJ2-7,TGTGCCAGCAGTTACTCGTTTGGGAGGAGATACGAGCAGTACTTC,CASSYSFGRRYEQYF
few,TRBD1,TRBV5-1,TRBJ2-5,TGCGCCAGCTTGGGACAGGGGTTAGAGACCCAGTACTTC,CASLGQGLETQYF
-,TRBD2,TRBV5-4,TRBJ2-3,TGTGCCAGCAGCTTGGGACTAGCGGACACAGATACGCAGTATTTT,CASSLGLADTDTQYF
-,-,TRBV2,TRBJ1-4,TGTGCCAGGACGAACAGGGCGGGTGAAAAACTGTTTTTT,CARTNRAGEKLFF
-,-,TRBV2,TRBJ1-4,TGTGCCAGCAGAGACAACAGGTTCGGTGAAAAACTGTTTTTT,CASRDNRFGEKLFF
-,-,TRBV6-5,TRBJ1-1,TGTGCCAGCAGCCCCCGGGAATGGAACACTGAAGCTTTCTTT,CASSPREWNTEAFF
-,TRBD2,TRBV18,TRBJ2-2,TGTGCCAGCTCACCACAGTCAGCGGGGGAGCTCATCGGGGAGCTGTTTTTT,CASSPQSAGELIGELFF
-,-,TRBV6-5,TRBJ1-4,TGTGCCAGCGGGAGGGCGGGGGAACCTAATGAAAAACTGTTTTTT,CASGRAGEPNEKLFF
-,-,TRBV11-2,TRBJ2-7,TGTGCCAGCAAGGGGCGAACCTACGAGCAGTACTTC,CASKGRTYEQYF
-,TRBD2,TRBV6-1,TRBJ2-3,TGTGCCAGCAGTGGGAGGGGAGGGGCAGATACGCAGTATTTT,CASSGRGGADTQYF
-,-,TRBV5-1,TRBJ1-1,TGCGCCAGCAGCTTGGACAGGGTCAACACTGAAGCTTTCTTT,CASSLDRVNTEAFF
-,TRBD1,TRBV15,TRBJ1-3,TGTGCCACCAGCAGAAGCGGGACAGGTGGAAACACCATATATTTT,CATSRSGTGGNTIYF
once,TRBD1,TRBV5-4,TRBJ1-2,TGTGCCAGCAGCTTGGCTACAGGGGGCTTCGACTATGGCTACACCTTC,CASSLATGGFDYGYTF
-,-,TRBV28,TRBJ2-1,TGTGCCAGCGGGGAGGCGGAGAGCTCCTACAATGAGCAGTTCTTC,CASGEAESSYNEQFF
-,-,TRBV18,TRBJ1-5,TGTGCCAGCTCATCCACGGTTTATGGCAATCAGCCCCAGCATTTT,CASSSTVYGNQPQHF
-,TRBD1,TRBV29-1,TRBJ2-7,TGCAGCGTTGTTTTGACAGGGAGAAGCGAGCAGTACTTC,CSVVLTGRSEQYF
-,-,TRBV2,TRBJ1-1,TGTGCCACCACGGCAGCGTTCACTGAAGCTTTCTTT,CATTAAFTEAFF
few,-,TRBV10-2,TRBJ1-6,TGCGCCAGCAGTGAATTACAGGATTCACCCCTCCACTTT,CASSELQDSPLHF
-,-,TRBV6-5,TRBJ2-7,TGTGCCAGCAGCCCCGCGGGCAGGCCCTCCTACGAGCAGTACTTC,CASSPAGRPSYEQYF
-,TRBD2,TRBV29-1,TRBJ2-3,TGCAGCGTCCGCGGGACTACCAACACAGATACGCAGTATTTT,CSVRGTTNTDTQYF
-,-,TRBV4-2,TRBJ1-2,TGTGCCAGCAGCCAAGATTGGAACAGGGCCTATGGCTACACCTTC,CASSQDWNRAYGYTF
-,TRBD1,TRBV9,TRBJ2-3,TGTGCCAGCAGCGTAGAGGGGGCTAACACAGATACGCAGTATTTT,CASSVEGANTDTQYF
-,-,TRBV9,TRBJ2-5,TGTGCCAGCAGCGTAGGAGCAGGGGAGGGCCAAGAGACCCAGTACTTC,CASSVGAGEGQETQYF
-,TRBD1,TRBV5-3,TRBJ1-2,TGTGCCAGAAGCCTCCGGGACAGGGGCTATGGCTACACCTTC,CARSLRDRGYGYTF
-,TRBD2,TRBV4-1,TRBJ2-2,TGCGCCAGCAGCCATCTAGCGGGGGGGCCTGCCGGGGAGCTGTTTTTT,CASSHLAGGPAGELFF
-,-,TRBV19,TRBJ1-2,TGTGCCAGTAGTATCCTACAGGGAGTCAACTATGGCTACACCTTC,CASSILQGVNYGYTF